This is a list of T cell receptor beta chains from one sample in a study of cytomegalovirus exposure and HLA in healthy donors. Data came from immunoSEQ multiplex PCR; TCRdb stores just in-frame clones and leaves some out. The data hold 100,000 or so clones, with 70% to 80% observed a single time. Sample: PBMCs. These receptors were taken from a woman aged 40 to 50 in good health and CMV-seronegative. CDR3s include the opening cysteine and the closing phenylalanine or tryptophan. A D gene is named only where the DNA matches it firmly. Size values are once, few and many counts, or a class for expanded clones, and some rows have none.

V gene	clone size	J gene	D gene	CDR3 DNA	CDR3 protein
TRBV7-9	.	TRBJ1-1	.	TGTGCCAGCAGCTTGCCGAACGGGGCTGAAGCTTTCTTT	CASSLPNGAEAFF
TRBV7-9	.	TRBJ2-3	.	TGTGCCAGCAGCTTAGCGGGGGCAGGAATCACAGATACGCAGTATTTT	CASSLAGAGITDTQYF
TRBV6-6	.	TRBJ2-2	.	TGTGCCAGCAGTTTTAGATTGGACACCGGGGAGCTGTTTTTT	CASSFRLDTGELFF
TRBV28	.	TRBJ1-5	TRBD1	TGTGCCAGCAGTTTCTTAACCTTTGACAGGGGGCTTTATCAGCCCCAGCATTTT	CASSFLTFDRGLYQPQHF
TRBV6-5	.	TRBJ2-7	TRBD1	TGTGCCAGCAGTTACATCGGACAGGAGCCCTACGAGCAGTACTTC	CASSYIGQEPYEQYF
TRBV4-3	.	TRBJ1-4	TRBD1	TGCGCCAGCAGCCCGACAGGGGCCGGTGAAAAACTGTTTTTT	CASSPTGAGEKLFF
TRBV28	few	TRBJ1-5	.	TGTGCCAGCAGGGTTACAGGGAGCAATCAGCCCCAGCATTTT	CASRVTGSNQPQHF
TRBV5-1	.	TRBJ2-2	.	TGCGCCAGCAGCTTGGGCCAGGACGGGGAGCTGTTTTTT	CASSLGQDGELFF
TRBV18	.	TRBJ1-1	TRBD1	TGTGCCAGCTCACCAAGACAGGGTATGAGCGGCACTGAAGCTTTCTTT	CASSPRQGMSGTEAFF
TRBV6-4	.	TRBJ2-3	.	TGTGCCAGCAGTGAATTTATTAACACAGATACGCAGTATTTT	CASSEFINTDTQYF
TRBV7-6	.	TRBJ2-3	.	TGTGCCAGCAGCTTAGCCTCTGGCCCAGATACGCAGTATTTT	CASSLASGPDTQYF
TRBV18	.	TRBJ1-1	.	TGTGCCAGCTCACCGTACCCCCGGCTGGACAGGAACACTGAAGCTTTCTTT	CASSPYPRLDRNTEAFF
TRBV28	few	TRBJ2-3	TRBD1	TGTGCCAGCAGTCCTCCTAAGGGGGCGAGGGATACGCAGTATTTT	CASSPPKGARDTQYF
TRBV10-3	.	TRBJ2-7	.	TGTGCCATCAGCCAGGACAGCTACGAGCAGTACTTC	CAISQDSYEQYF
TRBV5-8	.	TRBJ2-3	.	TGTGCCAGCAGCTTTAACGGACAGACAGATACGCAGTATTTT	CASSFNGQTDTQYF